This T cell receptor (beta chain) was found in a study of regulatory T cells in long-lasting Graves disease. General observations from the study: The study found TRBV28, TRBJ1-2 and TRBJ2-5 favored in persistent disease.

Building the TCR beta libraries relied on iRepertoire HTBI primers, and CDR3 regions underwent Arm-PCR. Original methodology: Throughout the samples, researchers identified some 62 TRBV and more than twelve TRBJ segments. TCRdb passed the multiplex PCR reads through MiXCR, listing each CDR3 protein once. The V and J calls here are based on TCRdb, not the publication. The sample carries a few hundred thousand distinct CDR3 sequences, around 21% recorded once. As concerns this clonotype: Antigen specificity is unknown.

As for time point: persistent/refractory GD, antithyroid drugs over 5 years with positive TRAb. Following extraction of RNA from PBMCs, that RNA was used to make the TCR library. From an endocrinology department in Xi'an, China, came the patients. This CDR3 has 15 amino acids. The germline CDR1 and CDR2 sequences are DFQATT and SNEGSKA (reference sequence). V was cut by 5 bases and J by 12 bases, with 25 bases left in between. The specimen was peripheral blood mononuclear cells (PBMCs), collected when the disease was refractory, from a patient treated with antithyroid drugs. The chain links TRBV20-1 to TRBJ1-4; D is perhaps TRBD1 (5 bases). The origin of this receptor is a female donor with Graves disease. CDR3 amino acids: CSASRPQGEVKELFF. Here the CDR3 DNA reads TGCAGTGCTTCCCGACCCCAGGGCGAGGTGAAGGAACTGTTTTTT.